What follows is one T cell receptor beta chain and its context. Frequency alone marks this clone as medium-sized (0.01 to 0.1%); no count is stored. It has no known antigen specificity. Coverage ceases 3 residues before the CDR3 finishes, and the germline J gene fills in the end. This entry comes from a study of TET2 disruption in CD19-targeted CAR T cells (dated by TCRdb to 2016 to 2018). Regarding the research as a whole: The number of samples was determined by the original clinical trial design and by which samples were available, and no additional inclusion criteria were applied.

V and J are trimmed by 2 bases and 4 bases, and the gene matches miss 7 bases of the junction. The CDR3 runs 15 residues from the cysteine to the phenylalanine. Of the CDR3's DNA, 36 bases were read; they are in frame from base 1. As encoded in the germline V gene (reference sequence), CDR1 is DFQATT while CDR2 is SNEGSKA. Summary of the overall study and its limitations: The conclusions about the patient's CAR T cells were based on extensive analysis of only one subject.

TCR beta chain deep sequencing was performed with the immunoSEQ assay. On the study's bioinformatics: Only productive TCR beta rearrangements went into calculating clonotype frequencies. Not all clones reach the TCRdb copy of this immuneACCESS table, which keeps in-frame sequences only. Checked studies attribute under half of the gap to unresolved V genes and leave the rest unexplained. The V and J calls and clone size come from that table; D and trimming were worked out from the DNA. Per the sample table, the count is several hundred clones. The leading ten clones occupy approximately 16% of the sample. The treatment or condition label for this specimen denotes: autologous CTL019 cells: CD19 CAR with 4-1BB and CD3 zeta domains. TCR zeta and 4-1BB costimulatory signaling domains were incorporated into the CD19 CAR. The DNeasy Blood and Tissue Kit was used to extract genomic DNA from pre-infusion T cells, peripheral blood, or sorted post-infusion T cells.

The sequence links TRBV20-1 to TRBJ2-7; 11 bases in the junction line up with TRBD2. Sequences were derived from peripheral blood, sampled from a patient treated with CD19 CAR T cells. The sequence derives from a man in his 70s with chronic lymphocytic leukemia. The sequenced part of the CDR3 DNA is TGCAGTGCTAGACTCGGGACTAGCGGTTTATACGAG. It translates as CSARLGTSGLYE. The complete CDR3 protein is CSARLGTSGLYEQYF.